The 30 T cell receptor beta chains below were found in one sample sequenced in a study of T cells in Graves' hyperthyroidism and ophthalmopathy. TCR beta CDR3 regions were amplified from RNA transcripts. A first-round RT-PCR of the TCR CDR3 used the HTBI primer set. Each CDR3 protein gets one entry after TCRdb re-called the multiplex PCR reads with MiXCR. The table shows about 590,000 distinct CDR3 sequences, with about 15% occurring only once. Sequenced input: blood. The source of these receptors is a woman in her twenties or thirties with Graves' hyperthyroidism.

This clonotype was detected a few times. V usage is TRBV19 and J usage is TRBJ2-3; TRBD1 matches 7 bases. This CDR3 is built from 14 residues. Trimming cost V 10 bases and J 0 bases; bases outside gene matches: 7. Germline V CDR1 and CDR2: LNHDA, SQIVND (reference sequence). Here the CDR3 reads CATRTTGSTDTQYF. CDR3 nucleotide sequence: TGTGCCACCCGGACGACAGGGAGCACAGATACGCAGTATTTT. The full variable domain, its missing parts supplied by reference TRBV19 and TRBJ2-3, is DGGITQSPKYLFRKEGQNVTLSCEQNLNHDAMYWYRQDPGQGLRLIYYSQIVNDFQKGDIAEGYSVSREKKESFPLTVTSAQKNPTAFYLCATRTTGSTDTQYFGPGTRLTVL.

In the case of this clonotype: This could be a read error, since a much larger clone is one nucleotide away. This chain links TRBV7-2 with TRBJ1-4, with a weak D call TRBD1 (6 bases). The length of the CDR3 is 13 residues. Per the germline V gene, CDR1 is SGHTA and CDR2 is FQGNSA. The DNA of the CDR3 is TGTGTCAGCAGCTTAGGGGGGGATGGGAAACTGTTTTTT. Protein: CVSSLGGDGKLFF.

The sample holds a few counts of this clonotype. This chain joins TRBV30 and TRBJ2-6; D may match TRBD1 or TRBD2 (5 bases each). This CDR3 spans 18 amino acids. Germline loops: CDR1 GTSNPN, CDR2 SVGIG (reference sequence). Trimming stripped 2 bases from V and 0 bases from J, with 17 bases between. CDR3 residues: CAWSPYVGDISGANVLTF. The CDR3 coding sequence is TGTGCCTGGAGTCCCTATGTGGGGGATATCTCTGGGGCCAACGTCCTGACTTTC.

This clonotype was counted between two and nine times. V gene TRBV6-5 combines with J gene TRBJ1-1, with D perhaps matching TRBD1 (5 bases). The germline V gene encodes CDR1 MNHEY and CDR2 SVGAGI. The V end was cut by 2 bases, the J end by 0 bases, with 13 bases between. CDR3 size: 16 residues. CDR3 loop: CASSYLGQGMNTEAFF. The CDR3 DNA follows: TGTGCCAGCAGTTACCTCGGGCAGGGAATGAACACTGAAGCTTTCTTT.

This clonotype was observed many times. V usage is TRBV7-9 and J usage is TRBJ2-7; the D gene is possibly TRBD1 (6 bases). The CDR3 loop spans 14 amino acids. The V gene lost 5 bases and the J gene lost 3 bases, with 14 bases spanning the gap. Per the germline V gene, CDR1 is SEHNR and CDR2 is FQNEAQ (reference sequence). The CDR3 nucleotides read TGTGCCAGCAGCCGCCGGGACAAAAGCTACGAGCAGTACTTC. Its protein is CASSRRDKSYEQYF.

CDR3 coding DNA: TGTGCCAGCAGCTTGGCCGGAACAGCGGGAGGGTCAGAGACCCAGTACTTC. Translated, it gives CASSLAGTAGGSETQYF. The rearrangement links TRBV7-3 to TRBJ2-5, with 10 bases fitting TRBD2. The V segment lost 3 bases and the J segment 4 bases; nucleotides outside the gene matches: 11. The CDR3 spans 17 residues. The germline gives CDR1 SGHTA, CDR2 FQGTGA.

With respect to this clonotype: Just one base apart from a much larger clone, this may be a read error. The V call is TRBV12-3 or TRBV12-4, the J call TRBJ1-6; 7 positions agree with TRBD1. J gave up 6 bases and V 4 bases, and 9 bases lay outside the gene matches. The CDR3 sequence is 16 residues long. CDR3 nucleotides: TGTGCCAGCAGTTCGTCAGACAGGGAGAGTAATTCACCCCTCCACTTT. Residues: CASSSSDRESNSPLHF.

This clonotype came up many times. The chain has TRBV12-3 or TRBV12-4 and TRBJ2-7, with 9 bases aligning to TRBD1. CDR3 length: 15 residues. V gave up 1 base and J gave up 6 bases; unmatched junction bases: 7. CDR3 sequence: CASSLGTGARAEQYF. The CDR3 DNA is TGTGCCAGCAGTTTAGGGACAGGGGCACGGGCCGAGCAGTACTTC.

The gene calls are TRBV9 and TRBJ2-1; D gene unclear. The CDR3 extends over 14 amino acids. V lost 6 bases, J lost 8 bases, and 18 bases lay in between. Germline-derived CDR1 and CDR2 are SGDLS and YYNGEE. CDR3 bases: TGTGCCAGCAATCGCGGAACGGTCTTGGATGAGCAGTTCTTC. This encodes CASNRGTVLDEQFF.

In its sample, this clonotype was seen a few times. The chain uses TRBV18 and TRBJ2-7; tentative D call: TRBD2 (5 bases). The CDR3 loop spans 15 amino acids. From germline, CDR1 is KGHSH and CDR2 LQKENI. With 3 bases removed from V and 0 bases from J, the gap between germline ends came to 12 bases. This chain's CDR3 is CASSPLSESSYEQYF. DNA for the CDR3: TGTGCCAGCTCACCCCTTAGCGAAAGCTCCTACGAGCAGTACTTC.

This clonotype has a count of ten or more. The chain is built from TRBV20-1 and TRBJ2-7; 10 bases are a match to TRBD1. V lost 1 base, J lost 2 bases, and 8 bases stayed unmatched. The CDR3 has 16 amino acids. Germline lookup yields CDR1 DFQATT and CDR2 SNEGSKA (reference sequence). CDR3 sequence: CSARGPGTGAAYEQYF. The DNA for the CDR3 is TGCAGTGCTAGAGGTCCGGGGACAGGGGCGGCCTACGAGCAGTACTTC.

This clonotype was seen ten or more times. The CDR3 sequence: CASSPPQAGHTQYF. CDR3 DNA sequence: TGTGCCAGCTCACCACCGCAAGCCGGGCATACGCAGTATTTT. V usage is TRBV18 and J usage is TRBJ2-3; the D is unclear. This CDR3 is 14 amino acids long. Trimming pared 0 bases from V and 7 bases from J, leaving 11 bases between. The germline CDR1 and CDR2 sequences are KGHSH and LQKENI.

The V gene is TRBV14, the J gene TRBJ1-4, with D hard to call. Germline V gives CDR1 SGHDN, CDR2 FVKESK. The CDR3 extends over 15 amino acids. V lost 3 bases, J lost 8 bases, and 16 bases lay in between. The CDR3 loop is CASSQAGRVREKLFF. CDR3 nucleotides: TGTGCCAGCAGCCAGGCCGGACGGGTTCGAGAAAAACTGTTTTTT.

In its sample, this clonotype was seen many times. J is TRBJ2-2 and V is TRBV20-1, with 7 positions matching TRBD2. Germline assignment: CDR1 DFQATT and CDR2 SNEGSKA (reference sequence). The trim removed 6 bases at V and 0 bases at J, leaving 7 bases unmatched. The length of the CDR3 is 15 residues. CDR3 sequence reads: CSAGVGGANTGELFF. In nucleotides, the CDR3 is TGCAGTGCCGGCGTTGGGGGGGCGAACACCGGGGAGCTGTTTTTT.

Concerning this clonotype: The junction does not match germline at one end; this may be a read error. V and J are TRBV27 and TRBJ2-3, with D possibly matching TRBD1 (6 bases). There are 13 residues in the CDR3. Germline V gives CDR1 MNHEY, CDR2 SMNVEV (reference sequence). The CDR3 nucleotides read TGTGCCAGCAGTTTGGACAGCACAGATATGCAGTATTTT. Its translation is CASSLDSTDMQYF.

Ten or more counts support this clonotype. The chain's CDR3 is CASSSVAGGLSSYNEQFF. The CDR3 DNA reads as TGTGCCAGCAGCTCGGTAGCGGGAGGGTTGAGTTCCTACAATGAGCAGTTCTTC. V is TRBV13 and J is TRBJ2-1; 11 bases align to TRBD2. The ends lost 4 bases at V and 1 base at J; junction bases unmatched: 9. The CDR3 length is 18 residues. CDR1 and CDR2 from the germline V gene are PRHDT and FYEKMQ (reference sequence).

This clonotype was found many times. This CDR3 is CASSSGAREGETQYF. For the CDR3, the DNA is TGTGCCAGCAGTTCTGGGGCGAGGGAAGGCGAGACCCAGTACTTC. This sequence joins TRBV11-2 and TRBJ2-5, with D possibly being TRBD1 or TRBD2 (5 bases each). There are 15 residues in the CDR3. Germline assignment: CDR1 SGHAT and CDR2 FQNNGV. The germline V and J ends were trimmed by 6 bases and 5 bases, with 19 bases remaining between them.

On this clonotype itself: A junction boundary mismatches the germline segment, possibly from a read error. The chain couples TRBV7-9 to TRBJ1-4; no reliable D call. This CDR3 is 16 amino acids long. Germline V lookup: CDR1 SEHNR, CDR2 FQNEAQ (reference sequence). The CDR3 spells CAGSLRGSATNEKLFF. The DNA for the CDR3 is TGTGCCGGCAGCCTCCGAGGTAGTGCAACTAATGAAAAACTGTTTTTT. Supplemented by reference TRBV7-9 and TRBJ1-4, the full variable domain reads DTGVSQNPRHKITKRGQNVTFRCDPISEHNRLYWYRQTLGQGPEFLTYFQNEAQLEKSRLLSDRFSAERPKGSFSTLEIQRTEQGDSAMYLCAGSLRGSATNEKLFFGSGTQLSVL.

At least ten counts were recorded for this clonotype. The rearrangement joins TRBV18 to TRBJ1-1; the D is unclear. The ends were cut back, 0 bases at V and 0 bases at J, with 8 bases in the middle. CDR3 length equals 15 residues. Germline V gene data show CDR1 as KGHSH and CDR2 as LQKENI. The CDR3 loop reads CASSPPDAMNTEAFF. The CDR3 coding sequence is TGTGCCAGCTCACCACCGGACGCCATGAACACTGAAGCTTTCTTT.

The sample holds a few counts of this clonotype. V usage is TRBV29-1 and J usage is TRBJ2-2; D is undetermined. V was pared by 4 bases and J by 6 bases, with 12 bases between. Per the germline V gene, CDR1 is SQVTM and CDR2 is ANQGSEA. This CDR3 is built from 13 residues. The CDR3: CSVGGLTAGELFF. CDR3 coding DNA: TGCAGCGTTGGCGGCCTCACGGCCGGGGAGCTGTTTTTT.

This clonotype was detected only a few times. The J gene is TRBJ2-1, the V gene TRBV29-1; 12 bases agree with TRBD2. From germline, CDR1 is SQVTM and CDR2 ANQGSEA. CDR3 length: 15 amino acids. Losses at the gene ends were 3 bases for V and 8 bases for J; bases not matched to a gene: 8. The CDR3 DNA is TGCAGCGTTGAGTCTAGCGGGAGGGCCATCTATGAGCAGTTCTTC. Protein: CSVESSGRAIYEQFF.

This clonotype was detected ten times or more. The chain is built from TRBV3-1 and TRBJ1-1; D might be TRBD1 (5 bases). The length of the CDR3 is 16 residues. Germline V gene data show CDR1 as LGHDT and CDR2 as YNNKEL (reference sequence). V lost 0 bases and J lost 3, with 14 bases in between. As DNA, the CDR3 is TGTGCCAGCAGCCAAGAGTTACTGACAGTCGACACTGAAGCTTTCTTT. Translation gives CASSQELLTVDTEAFF.

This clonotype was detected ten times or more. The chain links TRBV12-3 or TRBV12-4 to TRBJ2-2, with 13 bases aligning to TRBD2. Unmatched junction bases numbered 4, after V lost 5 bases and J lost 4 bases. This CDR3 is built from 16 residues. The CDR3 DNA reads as TGTGCCAGCAGTATTCGACTAGCGGGAGGCACCGGGGAGCTGTTTTTT. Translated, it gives CASSIRLAGGTGELFF.

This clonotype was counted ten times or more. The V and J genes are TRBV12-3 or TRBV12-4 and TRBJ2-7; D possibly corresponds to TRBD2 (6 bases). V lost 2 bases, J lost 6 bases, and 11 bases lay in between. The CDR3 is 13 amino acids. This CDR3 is CASSLRGRPEQYF. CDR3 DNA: TGTGCCAGCAGTTTACGGGGGAGGCCCGAGCAGTACTTC.

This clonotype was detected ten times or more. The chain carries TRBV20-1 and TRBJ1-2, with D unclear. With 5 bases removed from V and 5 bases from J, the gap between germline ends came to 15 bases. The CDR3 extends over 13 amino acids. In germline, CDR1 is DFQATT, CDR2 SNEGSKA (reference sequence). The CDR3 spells CSAWTGGGYGYTF. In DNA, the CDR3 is TGCAGTGCTTGGACGGGTGGTGGTTATGGCTACACCTTC.

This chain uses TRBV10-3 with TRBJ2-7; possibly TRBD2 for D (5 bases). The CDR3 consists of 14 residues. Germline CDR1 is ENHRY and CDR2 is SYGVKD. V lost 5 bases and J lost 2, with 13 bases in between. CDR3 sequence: CAISRREETYEQYF. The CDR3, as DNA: TGTGCCATCAGTAGACGGGAAGAAACCTACGAGCAGTACTTC.

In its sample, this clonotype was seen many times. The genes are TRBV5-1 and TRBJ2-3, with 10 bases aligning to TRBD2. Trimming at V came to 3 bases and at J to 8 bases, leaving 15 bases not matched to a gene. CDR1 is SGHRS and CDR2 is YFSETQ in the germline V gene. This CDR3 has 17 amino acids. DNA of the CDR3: TGCGCCAGCAGCTCGGGACTAGCGCCTCTCGAGGCGGGTACGCAGTATTTT. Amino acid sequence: CASSSGLAPLEAGTQYF.

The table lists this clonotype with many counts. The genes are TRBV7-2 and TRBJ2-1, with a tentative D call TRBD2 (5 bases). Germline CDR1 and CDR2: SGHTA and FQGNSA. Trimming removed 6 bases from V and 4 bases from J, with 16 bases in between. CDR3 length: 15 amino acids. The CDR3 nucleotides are TGTGCCAGCAGTCAACAAGGATTAGCGTACAATGAGCAGTTCTTC. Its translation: CASSQQGLAYNEQFF.

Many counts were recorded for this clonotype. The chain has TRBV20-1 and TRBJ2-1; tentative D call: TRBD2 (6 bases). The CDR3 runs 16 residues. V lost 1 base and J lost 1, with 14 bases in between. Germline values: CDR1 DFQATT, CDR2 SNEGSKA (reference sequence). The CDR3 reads CSARVLWEESYNEQFF. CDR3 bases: TGCAGTGCTAGAGTCTTGTGGGAGGAATCCTACAATGAGCAGTTCTTC.

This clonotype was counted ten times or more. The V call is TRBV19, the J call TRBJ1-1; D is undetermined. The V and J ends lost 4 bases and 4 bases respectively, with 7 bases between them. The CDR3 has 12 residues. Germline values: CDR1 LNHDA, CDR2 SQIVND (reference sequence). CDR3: CASSTRRTEAFF. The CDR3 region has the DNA TGTGCCAGTAGTACCCGACGCACTGAAGCTTTCTTT. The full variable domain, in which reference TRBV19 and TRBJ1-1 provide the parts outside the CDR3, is DGGITQSPKYLFRKEGQNVTLSCEQNLNHDAMYWYRQDPGQGLRLIYYSQIVNDFQKGDIAEGYSVSREKKESFPLTVTSAQKNPTAFYLCASSTRRTEAFFGQGTRLTVV.